This TCR beta chain was sequenced during a study of blood T cell repertoires in COVID-19. Study context: Italy, Spain and the United States were the sources of the convalescent and acute COVID-19 samples. The analysed material was cDNA or gDNA that came from T cells, B-cell-depleted T cells, or PBMCs.

In the study's own analysis: Cell counts per sample came from amplifying reference gene primers. Assay used: immunoSEQ multiplex PCR; TCRdb lists only in-frame clones, some missing. V, J and clone size are those of that table, while D and trimming were read from the DNA. Here the sample spans about 220,000 clones, approximately 81% being singletons. With 0 bases removed from V and 5 bases from J, the gap between germline ends came to 5 bases. The CDR3 length is 13 residues. Per the germline V gene, CDR1 is SGHTA and CDR2 is FQGNSA. The specimen sequenced was peripheral blood. This chain joins TRBV7-2 and TRBJ1-5, with D unresolved. The clonotype comes from an elderly woman with acute or convalescent COVID-19. DNA for the CDR3: TGTGCCAGCAGCTTAGCGCGTGATCAGCCCCAGCATTTT. Amino acid sequence: CASSLARDQPQHF.